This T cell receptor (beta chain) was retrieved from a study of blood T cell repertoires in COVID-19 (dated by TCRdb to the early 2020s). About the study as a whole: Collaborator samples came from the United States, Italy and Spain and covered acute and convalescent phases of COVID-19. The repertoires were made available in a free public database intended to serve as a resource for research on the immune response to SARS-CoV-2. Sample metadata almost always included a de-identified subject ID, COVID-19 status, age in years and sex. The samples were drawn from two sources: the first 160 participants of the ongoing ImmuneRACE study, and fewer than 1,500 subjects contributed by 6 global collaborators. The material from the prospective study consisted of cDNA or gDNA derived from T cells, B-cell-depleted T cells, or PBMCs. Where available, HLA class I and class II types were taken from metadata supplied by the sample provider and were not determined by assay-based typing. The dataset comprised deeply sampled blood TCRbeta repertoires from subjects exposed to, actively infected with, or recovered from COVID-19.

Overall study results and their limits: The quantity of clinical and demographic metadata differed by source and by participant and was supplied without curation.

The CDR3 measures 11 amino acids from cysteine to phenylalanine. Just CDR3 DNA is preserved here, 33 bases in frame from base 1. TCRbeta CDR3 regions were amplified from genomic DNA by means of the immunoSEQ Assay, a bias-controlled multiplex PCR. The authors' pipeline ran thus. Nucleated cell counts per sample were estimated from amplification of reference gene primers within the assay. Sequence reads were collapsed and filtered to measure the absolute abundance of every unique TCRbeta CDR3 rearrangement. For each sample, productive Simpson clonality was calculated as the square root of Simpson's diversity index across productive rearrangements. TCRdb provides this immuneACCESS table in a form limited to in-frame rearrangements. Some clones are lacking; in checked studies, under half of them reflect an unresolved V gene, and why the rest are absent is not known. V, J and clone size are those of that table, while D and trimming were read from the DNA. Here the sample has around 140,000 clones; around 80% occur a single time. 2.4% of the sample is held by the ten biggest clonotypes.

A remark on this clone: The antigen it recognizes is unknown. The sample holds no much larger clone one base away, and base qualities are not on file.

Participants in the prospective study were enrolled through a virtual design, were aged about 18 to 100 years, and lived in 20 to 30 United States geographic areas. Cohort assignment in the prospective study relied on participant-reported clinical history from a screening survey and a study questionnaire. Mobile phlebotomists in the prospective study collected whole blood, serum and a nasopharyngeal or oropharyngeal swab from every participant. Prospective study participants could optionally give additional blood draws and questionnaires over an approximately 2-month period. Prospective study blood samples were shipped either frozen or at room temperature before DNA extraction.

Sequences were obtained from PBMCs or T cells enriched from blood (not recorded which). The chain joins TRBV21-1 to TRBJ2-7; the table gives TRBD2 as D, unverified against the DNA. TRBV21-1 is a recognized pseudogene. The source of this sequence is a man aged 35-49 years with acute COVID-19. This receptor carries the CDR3 CAEADNGEQYF. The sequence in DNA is TGTGCCGAGGCGGATAACGGCGAGCAGTACTTC.